Sequencing of this T cell receptor beta chain was carried out in a study of blood T cell repertoires in COVID-19. Per the germline V gene, CDR1 is SGHRS and CDR2 is YFSETQ. After removal of 4 bases from V and 7 bases from J, the junction contained 18 bases not matched to a gene. CDR3 length: 19 residues. Some clones are missing from TCRdb's copy, which holds only in-frame ones; the method was immunoSEQ multiplex PCR. The data show about 250,000 clones, 83% seen once. This clone was observed a single time. Input material: peripheral blood. The chain uses TRBV5-1 and TRBJ2-2, with 11 bases aligning to TRBD1. This clonotype originated in a man between 40 and 49 years old with active or convalescent COVID-19. This CDR3 is CASSPSPDPGQGVFGELFF. The CDR3, as DNA: TGCGCCAGCAGCCCCTCACCCGATCCGGGACAGGGGGTTTTCGGGGAGCTGTTTTTT.